This T cell receptor (beta chain) was sequenced in a study of blood T cell repertoires in COVID-19. On the study more broadly: Samples came from the United States, Italy and Spain, spanning acute and convalescent COVID-19. In each case, the material was cDNA or gDNA derived from T cells, B-cell-depleted T cells, or PBMCs.

Trimming left V 4 bases short and J 1 base short, with 8 bases between. The CDR3 sequence is 14 residues long. CDR1 is MNHEY and CDR2 is SVGAGI in the germline V gene. Authors' methods: Reference gene primer amplification yielded estimated nucleated cell counts. Here immunoSEQ multiplex PCR was the method, and the copy in TCRdb shows in-frame clones only, minus some. D and trimming were read from the DNA, whereas the V and J calls and clone size are those reported in that table. Among some 250,000 clones listed, roughly 77% were seen once. The receptor was isolated from a woman aged 80 or older with acute or convalescent COVID-19. The chain carries TRBV6-5 and TRBJ2-1; tentatively, D is TRBD1 (5 bases). The sample was peripheral blood. DNA for the CDR3: TGTGCCAGCAGTTTTCAGGGATCCTACAATGAGCAGTTCTTC. Residues: CASSFQGSYNEQFF.